This entry is about one TCR beta chain. Its antigen is unknown. This sample was included in a study of T cell responses to AZD1222 COVID-19 vaccine. Study findings and constraints: Once two AZD1222 doses were given, Spike-specific TCR breadth and depth went up. Donors skewed white British and female; clonal diversity was possibly underestimated.

The repertoire was sequenced with immunoSEQ multiplex PCR; TCRdb's copy has only in-frame clones and lacks some. The table shows approximately 82,000 clones, with roughly 90% occurring only once. Per the germline V gene, CDR1 is SGHRS and CDR2 is YFSETQ. Trimming stripped 2 bases from V and 4 bases from J, with 18 bases between. CDR3 length: 16 amino acids. The source of this sequence is an adult in good health. The rearrangement uses TRBV5-1 and TRBJ2-5, with D tentatively TRBD2 (7 bases). The material was peripheral blood, obtained on day 0 of AZD1222 vaccination. This CDR3 reads CASSLVAGALPETQYF. In DNA, the CDR3 is TGCGCCAGCAGCTTAGTCGCGGGGGCGCTCCCAGAGACCCAGTACTTC.